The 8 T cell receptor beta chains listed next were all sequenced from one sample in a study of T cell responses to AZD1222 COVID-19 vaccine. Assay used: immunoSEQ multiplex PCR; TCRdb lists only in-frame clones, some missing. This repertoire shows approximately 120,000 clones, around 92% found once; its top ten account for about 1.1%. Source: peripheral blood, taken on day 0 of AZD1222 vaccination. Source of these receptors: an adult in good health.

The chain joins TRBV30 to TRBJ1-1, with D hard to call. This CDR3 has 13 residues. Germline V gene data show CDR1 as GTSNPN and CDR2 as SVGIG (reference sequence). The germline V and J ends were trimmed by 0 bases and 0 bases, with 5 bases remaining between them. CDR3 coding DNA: TGTGCCTGGAGTGTAACGGTGAACACTGAAGCTTTCTTT. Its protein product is CAWSVTVNTEAFF.

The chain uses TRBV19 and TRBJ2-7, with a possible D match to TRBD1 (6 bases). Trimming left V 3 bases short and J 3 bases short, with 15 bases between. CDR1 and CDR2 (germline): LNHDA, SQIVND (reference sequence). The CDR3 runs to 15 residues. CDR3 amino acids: CASSITQGRGYEQYF. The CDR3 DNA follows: TGTGCCAGTAGTATTACTCAAGGCAGGGGCTACGAGCAGTACTTC.

CDR3 loop: CASSLAGTGAYEQYF. CDR3 sequence (DNA): TGTGCCAGCAGCCTAGCTGGGACAGGGGCCTACGAGCAGTACTTC. The chain combines TRBV3-1 (or the pseudogene TRBV3-2) with TRBJ2-7; 10 bases align to TRBD1. J was trimmed by 2 bases and V by 4 bases; bases with no gene match: 5. This CDR3 has 15 amino acids. The V gene's germline CDR1 is LGHDT and CDR2 YNNKEL (reference sequence).

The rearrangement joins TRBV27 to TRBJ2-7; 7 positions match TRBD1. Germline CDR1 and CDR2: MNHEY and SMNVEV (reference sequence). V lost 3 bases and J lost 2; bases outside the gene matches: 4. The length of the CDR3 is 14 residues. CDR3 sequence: CASSFFGQAYEQYF. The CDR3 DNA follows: TGTGCCAGCAGTTTTTTTGGACAGGCCTACGAGCAGTACTTC.

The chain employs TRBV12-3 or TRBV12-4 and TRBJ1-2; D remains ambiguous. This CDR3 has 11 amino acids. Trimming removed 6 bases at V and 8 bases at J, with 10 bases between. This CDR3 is CASSPLDGYTF. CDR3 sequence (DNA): TGTGCCAGCAGCCCTCTAGACGGCTACACCTTC.

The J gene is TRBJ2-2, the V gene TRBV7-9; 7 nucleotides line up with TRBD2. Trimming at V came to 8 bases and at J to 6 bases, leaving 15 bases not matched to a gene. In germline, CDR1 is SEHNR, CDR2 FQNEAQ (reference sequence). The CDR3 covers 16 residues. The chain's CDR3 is CASLRGYAGAAGELFF. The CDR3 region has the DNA TGTGCCAGCCTAAGGGGATACGCGGGAGCGGCCGGGGAGCTGTTTTTT.

The CDR3 DNA sequence: TGTGCCAGCAGTTACTCGACAAGAAGCATGAACACTGAAGCTTTCTTT. As protein: CASSYSTRSMNTEAFF. The chain couples TRBV6-2 or TRBV6-3 to TRBJ1-1; D remains ambiguous. The germline CDR1 and CDR2 sequences are MNHEY and SVGEGT. The germline V and J ends were trimmed by 0 bases and 0 bases, with 11 bases remaining between them. The CDR3 has 16 residues.

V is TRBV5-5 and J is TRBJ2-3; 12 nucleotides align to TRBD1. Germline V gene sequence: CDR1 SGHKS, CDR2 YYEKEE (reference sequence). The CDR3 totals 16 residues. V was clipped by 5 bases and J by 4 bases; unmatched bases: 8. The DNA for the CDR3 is TGTGCCAGCAGTGCCTACGGGACAGGGGGCGCAGATACGCAGTATTTT. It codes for CASSAYGTGGADTQYF.